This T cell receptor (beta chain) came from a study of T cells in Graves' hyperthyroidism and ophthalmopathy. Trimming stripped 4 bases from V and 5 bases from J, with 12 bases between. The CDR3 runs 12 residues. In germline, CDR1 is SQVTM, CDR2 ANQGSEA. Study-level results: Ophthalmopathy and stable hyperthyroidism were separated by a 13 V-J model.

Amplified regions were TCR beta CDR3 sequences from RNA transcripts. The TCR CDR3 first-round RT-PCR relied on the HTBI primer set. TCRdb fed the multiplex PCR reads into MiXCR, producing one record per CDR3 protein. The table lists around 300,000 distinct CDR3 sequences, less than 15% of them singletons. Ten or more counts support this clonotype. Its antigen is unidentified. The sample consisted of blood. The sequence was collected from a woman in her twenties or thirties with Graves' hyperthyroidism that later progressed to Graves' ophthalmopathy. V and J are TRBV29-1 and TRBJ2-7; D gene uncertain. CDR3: CSVADLADEQYF. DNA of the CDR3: TGCAGCGTTGCTGACCTGGCCGACGAGCAGTACTTC.